Listed below are T cell receptor beta chains from one sample, sequenced in a study of T cells in tumors after PD-1 blockade. Clones were read by immunoSEQ multiplex PCR, and TCRdb kept only the in-frame ones, dropping some. The data show approximately 11,000 clones, 67% seen once. The sequencing here drew on tumor tissue, taken after anti-PD-1 treatment. These receptors came from a human donor with basal cell carcinoma. CDR3s include the opening cysteine and the closing phenylalanine or tryptophan. A D gene is named only where the DNA matches it firmly. Clone size is shown for a subset of rows, as once, few, many or a class of expanded clone.

V gene	clone size	D gene	J gene	CDR3 protein	CDR3 DNA
TRBV19	-	TRBD2	TRBJ2-3	CASSIAAGGARDTQYF	TGTGCCAGTAGTATAGCCGCCGGGGGGGCGCGAGATACGCAGTATTTT
TRBV15	once	TRBD2	TRBJ2-3	CATSRGLAGEDTQYF	TGTGCCACCAGCAGGGGACTAGCGGGAGAAGATACGCAGTATTTT
TRBV18	-	TRBD2	TRBJ2-3	CASSLGTGGPGDTQYF	TGTGCCAGCTCCCTCGGTACGGGAGGGCCCGGAGATACGCAGTATTTT
TRBV5-6	-	-	TRBJ1-1	CASSLERGVSEAFF	TGTGCCAGCAGCTTGGAGCGGGGGGTGTCAGAAGCTTTCTTT
TRBV9	-	-	TRBJ2-3	CASSVGTGTTDTQYF	TGTGCCAGCAGCGTAGGCACGGGGACCACAGATACGCAGTATTTT
TRBV10-3	few	TRBD1	TRBJ2-5	CAISESYRGLETQYF	TGTGCCATCAGTGAGTCCTACAGGGGGCTAGAGACCCAGTACTTC
TRBV14	-	-	TRBJ1-1	CASSPPGMNTEAFF	TGTGCCAGCAGCCCTCCTGGGATGAACACTGAAGCTTTCTTT
TRBV5-4	large	-	TRBJ1-6	CASSLWGADSPLHF	TGTGCCAGCAGCTTGTGGGGCGCGGATTCACCCCTCCACTTT
TRBV3-1/TRBV3-2	-	-	TRBJ2-2	CASSQGGRTGELFF	TGTGCCAGCAGCCAAGGGGGCCGCACCGGGGAGCTGTTTTTT
TRBV12-3/TRBV12-4	-	TRBD1	TRBJ1-1	CASRDRGGAFF	TGTGCCAGCAGGGACAGGGGGGGGGCTTTCTTT
TRBV28	-	-	TRBJ2-4	CASSFAAAKNIQYF	TGTGCCAGCAGTTTCGCGGCAGCCAAAAACATTCAGTACTTC
TRBV27	few	TRBD1	TRBJ1-4	CAKRGTGVVEKLFF	TGTGCCAAACGGGGGACAGGGGTTGTTGAAAAACTGTTTTTT
TRBV7-3	medium-sized	-	TRBJ2-3	CASSRDGQSTDTQYF	TGTGCCAGCAGTCGGGACGGTCAGAGCACAGATACGCAGTATTTT
TRBV7-9	-	-	TRBJ2-7	CASSLTGPYEQYF	TGTGCCAGCAGCTTAACGGGACCCTACGAGCAGTACTTC
TRBV10-3	-	TRBD1	TRBJ2-6	CAISEADRVGANVLTF	TGTGCCATCAGTGAGGCCGACAGGGTTGGGGCCAACGTCCTGACTTTC
TRBV7-2	few	-	TRBJ1-3	CASSLGSDGNTIYF	TGTGCCAGCAGCTTAGGCTCGGATGGAAACACCATATATTTT
TRBV4-1	-	-	TRBJ1-1	CASSQANLASAGTEAFF	TGCGCCAGCAGCCAAGCCAATCTAGCCTCAGCCGGCACTGAAGCTTTCTTT
TRBV28	-	-	TRBJ2-1	CASSLYRADNEQFF	TGTGCCAGCAGTTTATACCGGGCCGACAATGAGCAGTTCTTC
TRBV12-3/TRBV12-4	-	-	TRBJ1-1	CASSLFTEAFF	TGTGCCAGCAGTTTGTTCACTGAAGCTTTCTTT
TRBV9	-	TRBD2	TRBJ2-3	CASSVAQLAWADTQYF	TGTGCCAGCAGCGTAGCTCAACTAGCGTGGGCAGATACGCAGTATTTT